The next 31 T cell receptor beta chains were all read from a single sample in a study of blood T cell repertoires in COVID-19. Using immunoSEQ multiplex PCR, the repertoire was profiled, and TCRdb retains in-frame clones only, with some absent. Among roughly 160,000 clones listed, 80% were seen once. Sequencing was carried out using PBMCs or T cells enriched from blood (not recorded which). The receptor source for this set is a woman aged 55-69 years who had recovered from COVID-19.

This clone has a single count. CDR3 nucleotides: TGTGCCAGCTCACCCTCCCGGACTAGCGCGGAGCAGTACTTC. This encodes CASSPSRTSAEQYF. The rearrangement joins TRBV18 to TRBJ2-7, with 9 bases identical to TRBD2. The CDR3 covers 14 residues. V shed 3 bases, J shed 7 bases, and the junction held 7 bases outside the gene matches. CDR1 is KGHSH, CDR2 LQKENI, per germline. The full variable domain, with the rest looked up from reference TRBV18 and TRBJ2-7, is NAGVMQNPRHLVRRRGQEARLRCSPMKGHSHVYWYRQLPEEGLKFMVYLQKENIIDESGMPKERFSAEFPKEGPSILRIQQVVRGDSAAYFCASSPSRTSAEQYFGPGTRLTVT.

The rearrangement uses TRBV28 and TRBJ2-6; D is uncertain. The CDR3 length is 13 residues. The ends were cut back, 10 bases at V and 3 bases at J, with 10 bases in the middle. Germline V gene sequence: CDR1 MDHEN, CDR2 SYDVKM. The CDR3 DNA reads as TGTGCCACCACAAGTCTTGGGGCCAACGTCCTGACTTTC. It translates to CATTSLGANVLTF.

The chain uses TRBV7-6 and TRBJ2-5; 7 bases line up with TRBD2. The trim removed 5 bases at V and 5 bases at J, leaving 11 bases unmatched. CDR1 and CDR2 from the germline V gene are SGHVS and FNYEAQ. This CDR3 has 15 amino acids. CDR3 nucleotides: TGTGCCAGCAGCGTATCAACGGGGGGTTGGGAGACCCAGTACTTC. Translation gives CASSVSTGGWETQYF.

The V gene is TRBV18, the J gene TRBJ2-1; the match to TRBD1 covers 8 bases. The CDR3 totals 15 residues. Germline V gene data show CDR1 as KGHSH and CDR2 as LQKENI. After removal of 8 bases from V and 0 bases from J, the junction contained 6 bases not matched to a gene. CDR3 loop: CASLDRESSYNEQFF. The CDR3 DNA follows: TGTGCCAGCCTGGACAGGGAGAGCTCCTACAATGAGCAGTTCTTC.

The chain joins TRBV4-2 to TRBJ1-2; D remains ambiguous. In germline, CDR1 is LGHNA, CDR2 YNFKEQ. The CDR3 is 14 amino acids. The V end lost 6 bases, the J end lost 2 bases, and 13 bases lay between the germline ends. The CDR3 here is CASSFGSENYGYTF. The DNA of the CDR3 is TGTGCCAGCAGTTTCGGGTCGGAAAACTATGGCTACACCTTC.

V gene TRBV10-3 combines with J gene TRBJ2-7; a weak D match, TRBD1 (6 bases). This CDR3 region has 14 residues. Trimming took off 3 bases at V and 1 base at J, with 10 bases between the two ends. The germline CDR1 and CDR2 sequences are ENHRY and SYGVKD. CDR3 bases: TGTGCCATCAGTGAACAGGGACGGTCCTACGAGCAGTACTTC. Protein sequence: CAISEQGRSYEQYF.

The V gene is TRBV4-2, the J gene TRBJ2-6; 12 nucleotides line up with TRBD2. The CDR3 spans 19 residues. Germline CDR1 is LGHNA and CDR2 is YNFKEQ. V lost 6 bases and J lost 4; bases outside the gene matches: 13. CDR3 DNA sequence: TGTGCCAGCAGTCAATTGACTAGCGGGGGCCTCACCGGGGCCAACGTCCTGACTTTC. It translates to CASSQLTSGGLTGANVLTF.

This chain's CDR3 is CASSAGVETQYF. The CDR3, as DNA: TGCGCCAGCAGTGCGGGGGTAGAGACCCAGTACTTC. V usage is TRBV10-2 and J usage is TRBJ2-5; the D gene is possibly TRBD2 (6 bases). Trimming pared 4 bases from V and 4 bases from J, leaving 7 bases between. CDR1 is WSHSY, CDR2 SAAADI, per germline. The CDR3 sequence is 12 residues long.

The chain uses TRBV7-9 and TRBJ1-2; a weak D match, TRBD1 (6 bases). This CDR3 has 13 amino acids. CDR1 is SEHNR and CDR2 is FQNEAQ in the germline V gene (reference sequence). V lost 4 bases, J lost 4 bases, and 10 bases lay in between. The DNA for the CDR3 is TGTGCCAGCAGCTCCAGGGGATTCTATGGCTACACCTTC. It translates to CASSSRGFYGYTF.

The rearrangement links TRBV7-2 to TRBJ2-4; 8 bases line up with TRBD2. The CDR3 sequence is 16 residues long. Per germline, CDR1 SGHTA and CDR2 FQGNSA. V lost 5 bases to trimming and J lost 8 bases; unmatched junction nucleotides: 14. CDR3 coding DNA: TGTGCCAGCAGCACGCGAGCGGGGGCCCTAGGAGACATTCAGTACTTC. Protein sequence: CASSTRAGALGDIQYF.

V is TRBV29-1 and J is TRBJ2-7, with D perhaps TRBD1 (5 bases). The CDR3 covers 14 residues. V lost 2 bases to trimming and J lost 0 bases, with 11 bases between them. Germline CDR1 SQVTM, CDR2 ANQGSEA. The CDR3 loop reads CSVESAGLSYEQYF. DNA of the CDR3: TGCAGCGTTGAATCGGCAGGGCTCTCCTACGAGCAGTACTTC.

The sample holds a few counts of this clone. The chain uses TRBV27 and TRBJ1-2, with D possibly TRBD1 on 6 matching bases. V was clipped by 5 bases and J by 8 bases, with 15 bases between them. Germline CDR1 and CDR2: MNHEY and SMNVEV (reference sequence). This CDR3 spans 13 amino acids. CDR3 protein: CASSTTGSMGYTF. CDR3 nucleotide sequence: TGTGCCAGCAGTACAACAGGGTCGATGGGCTACACCTTC.

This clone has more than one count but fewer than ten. CDR3 DNA sequence: TGTGCCTGCACTAGCGGGGGCCACACCGGGGAGCTGTTTTTT. It yields the protein CACTSGGHTGELFF. The chain combines TRBV30 with TRBJ2-2; 11 bases align to TRBD2. From germline, CDR1 is GTSNPN and CDR2 SVGIG (reference sequence). CDR3 size: 14 residues. After removal of 6 bases from V and 3 bases from J, the junction contained 3 bases not matched to a gene. Looking up the rest from reference TRBV30 and TRBJ2-2 gives the full variable domain: SQTIHQWPATLVQPVGSPLSLECTVEGTSNPNLYWYRQAAGRGLQLLFYSVGIGQISSEVPQNLSASRPQDRQFILSSKKLLLSDSGFYLCACTSGGHTGELFFGEGSRLTVL.

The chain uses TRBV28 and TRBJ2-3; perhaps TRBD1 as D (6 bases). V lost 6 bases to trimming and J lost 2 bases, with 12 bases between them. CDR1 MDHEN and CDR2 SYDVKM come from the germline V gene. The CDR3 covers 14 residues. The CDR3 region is CASRAGALTDTQYF. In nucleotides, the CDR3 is TGTGCCAGCAGGGCAGGGGCCCTCACAGATACGCAGTATTTT.

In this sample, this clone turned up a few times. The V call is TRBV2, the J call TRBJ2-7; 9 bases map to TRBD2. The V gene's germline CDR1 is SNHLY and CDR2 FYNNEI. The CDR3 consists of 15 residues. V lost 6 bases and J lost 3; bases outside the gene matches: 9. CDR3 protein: CASRPSSGAYYEQYF. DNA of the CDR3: TGTGCCAGCAGACCCTCTAGCGGGGCCTACTACGAGCAGTACTTC. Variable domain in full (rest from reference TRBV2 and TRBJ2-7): EPEVTQTPSHQVTQMGQEVILRCVPISNHLYFYWYRQILGQKVEFLVSFYNNEISEKSEIFDDQFSVERPDGSNFTLKIRSTKLEDSAMYFCASRPSSGAYYEQYFGPGTRLTVT.

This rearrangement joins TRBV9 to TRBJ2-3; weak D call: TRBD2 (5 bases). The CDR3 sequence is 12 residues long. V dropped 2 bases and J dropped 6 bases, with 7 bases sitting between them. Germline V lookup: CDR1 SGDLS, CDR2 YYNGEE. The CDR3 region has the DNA TGTGCCAGCAGCGTGGACTTGGATACGCAGTATTTT. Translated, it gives CASSVDLDTQYF.

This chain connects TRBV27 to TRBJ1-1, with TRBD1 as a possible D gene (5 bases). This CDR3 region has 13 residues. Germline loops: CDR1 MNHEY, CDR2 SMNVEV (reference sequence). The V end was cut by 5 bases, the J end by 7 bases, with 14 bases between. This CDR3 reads CASSPRETDEAFF. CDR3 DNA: TGTGCCAGCAGTCCTCGGGAGACAGATGAAGCTTTCTTT.

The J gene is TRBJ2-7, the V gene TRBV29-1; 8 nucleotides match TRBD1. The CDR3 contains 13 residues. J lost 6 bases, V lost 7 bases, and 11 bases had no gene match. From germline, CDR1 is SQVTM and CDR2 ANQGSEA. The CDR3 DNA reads TGCAGCGCCGTGAGCGGACAGGGTGTCGAGCAGTACTTC. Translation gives CSAVSGQGVEQYF.

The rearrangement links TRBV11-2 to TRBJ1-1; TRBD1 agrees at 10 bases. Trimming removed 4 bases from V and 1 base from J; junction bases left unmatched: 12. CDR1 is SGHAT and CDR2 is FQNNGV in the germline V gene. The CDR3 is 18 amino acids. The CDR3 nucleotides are TGTGCCAGCAGCTCCGGGACAGGGGCCGCCGGAGGGAACACTGAAGCTTTCTTT. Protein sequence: CASSSGTGAAGGNTEAFF.

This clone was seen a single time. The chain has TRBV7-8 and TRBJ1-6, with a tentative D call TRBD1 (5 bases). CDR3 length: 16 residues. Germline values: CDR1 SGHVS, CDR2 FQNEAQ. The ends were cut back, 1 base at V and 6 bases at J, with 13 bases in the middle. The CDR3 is CASSLGFQGGNSPLHF. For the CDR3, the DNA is TGTGCCAGCAGCTTAGGCTTCCAGGGAGGTAATTCACCCCTCCACTTT.

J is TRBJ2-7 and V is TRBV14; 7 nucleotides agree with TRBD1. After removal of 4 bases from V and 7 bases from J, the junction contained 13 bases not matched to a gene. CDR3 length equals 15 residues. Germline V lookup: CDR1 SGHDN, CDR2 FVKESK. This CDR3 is CASSRNRGILGEQYF. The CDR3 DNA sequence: TGTGCCAGCAGCCGGAACAGGGGCATCCTCGGGGAGCAGTACTTC.

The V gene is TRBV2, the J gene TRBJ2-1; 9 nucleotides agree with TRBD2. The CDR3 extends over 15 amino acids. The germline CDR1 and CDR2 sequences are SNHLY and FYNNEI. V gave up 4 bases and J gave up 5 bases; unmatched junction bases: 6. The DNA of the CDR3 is TGTGCCAGCAGTGGTGTGCCTAGCGGGGACAATGAGCAGTTCTTC. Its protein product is CASSGVPSGDNEQFF.

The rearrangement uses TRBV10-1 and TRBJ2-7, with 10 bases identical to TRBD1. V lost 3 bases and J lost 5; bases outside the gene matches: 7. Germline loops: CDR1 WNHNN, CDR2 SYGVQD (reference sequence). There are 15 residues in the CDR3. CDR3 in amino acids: CASSDTGTGANEQYF. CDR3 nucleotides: TGCGCCAGCAGTGATACCGGGACAGGGGCAAACGAGCAGTACTTC.

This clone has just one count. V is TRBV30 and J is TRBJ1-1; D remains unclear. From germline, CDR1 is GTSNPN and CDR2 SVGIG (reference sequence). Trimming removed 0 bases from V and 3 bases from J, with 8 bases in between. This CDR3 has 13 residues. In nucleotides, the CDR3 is TGTGCCTGGAGTGTATCTGCGTACACTGAAGCTTTCTTT. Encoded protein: CAWSVSAYTEAFF.

The CDR3 here is CASSYGLGGYEQFF. The DNA of the CDR3 is TGTGCCAGCAGTTACGGACTAGGGGGATATGAGCAGTTCTTC. The chain is built from TRBV6-5 and TRBJ2-1, with D maybe TRBD2 (7 bases). Per the germline V gene, CDR1 is MNHEY and CDR2 is SVGAGI. V lost 2 bases, J lost 8 bases, and 13 bases lay in between. The CDR3 sequence is 14 residues long.

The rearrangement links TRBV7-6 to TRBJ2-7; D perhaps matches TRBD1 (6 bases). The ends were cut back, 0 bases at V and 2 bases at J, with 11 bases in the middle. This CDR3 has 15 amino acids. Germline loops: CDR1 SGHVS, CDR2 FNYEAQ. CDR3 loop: CASSLATGGAYEQYF. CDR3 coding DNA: TGTGCCAGCAGCTTAGCGACAGGTGGGGCCTACGAGCAGTACTTC.

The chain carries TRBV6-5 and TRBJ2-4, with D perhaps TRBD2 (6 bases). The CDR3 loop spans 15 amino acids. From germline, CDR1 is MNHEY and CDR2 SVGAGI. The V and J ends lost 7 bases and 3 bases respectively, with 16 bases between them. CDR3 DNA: TGTGCCAGCATGCCCTTAGAGGAGGGCAAAAACATTCAGTACTTC. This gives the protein CASMPLEEGKNIQYF.

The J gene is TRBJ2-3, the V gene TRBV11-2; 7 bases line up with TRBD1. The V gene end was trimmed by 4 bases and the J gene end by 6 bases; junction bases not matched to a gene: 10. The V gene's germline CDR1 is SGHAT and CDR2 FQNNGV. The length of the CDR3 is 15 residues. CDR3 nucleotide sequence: TGTGCCAGCAGCTCCCAGTCGCAGGGGGTCGATACGCAGTATTTT. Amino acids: CASSSQSQGVDTQYF.

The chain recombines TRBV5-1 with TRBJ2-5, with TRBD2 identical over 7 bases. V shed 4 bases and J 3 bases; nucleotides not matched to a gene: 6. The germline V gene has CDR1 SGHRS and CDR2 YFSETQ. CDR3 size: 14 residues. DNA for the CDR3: TGCGCCAGCAGCCCTACTAGCGCCGAAGAGACCCAGTACTTC. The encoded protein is CASSPTSAEETQYF.

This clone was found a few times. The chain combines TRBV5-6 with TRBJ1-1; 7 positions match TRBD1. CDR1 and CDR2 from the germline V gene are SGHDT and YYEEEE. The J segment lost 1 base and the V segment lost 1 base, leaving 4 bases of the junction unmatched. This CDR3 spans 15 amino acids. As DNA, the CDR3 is TGTGCCAGCAGCTTGACGACAGGGAAGAACACTGAAGCTTTCTTT. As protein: CASSLTTGKNTEAFF.

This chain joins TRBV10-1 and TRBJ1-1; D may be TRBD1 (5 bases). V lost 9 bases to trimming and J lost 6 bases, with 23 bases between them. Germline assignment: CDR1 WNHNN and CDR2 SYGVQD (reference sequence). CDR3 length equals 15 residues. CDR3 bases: TGCGCCAGTTTCAACCGGGGGGATCTAGTCGCTGAAGCTTTCTTT. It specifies CASFNRGDLVAEAFF.